The 14 T cell receptor beta chains below all came from one sample that was sequenced in a study of blood T cell repertoires in COVID-19. Using immunoSEQ multiplex PCR, the repertoire was profiled, and TCRdb retains in-frame clones only, with some absent. The top ten hold 4.7% of the sample, which has about 220,000 clones, 65% to 90% seen once. The sample taken for sequencing was peripheral blood. All receptors come from a woman aged 65 to 85 with acute or convalescent COVID-19.

This clone turned up a few times. V usage is TRBV19 and J usage is TRBJ2-2; 7 nucleotides match TRBD1. Germline CDR1 is LNHDA and CDR2 is SQIVND (reference sequence). V lost 4 bases to trimming and J lost 5 bases; unmatched junction nucleotides: 10. CDR3 length equals 16 residues. CDR3 in DNA: TGTGCCAGTAGTACGACAGGGCTAAGACGAACCGGGGAGCTGTTTTTT. The encoded protein is CASSTTGLRRTGELFF.

The chain joins TRBV6-2 or TRBV6-3 to TRBJ1-2; D not certain. CDR1 and CDR2 from the germline V gene are MNHEY and SVGEGT. V lost 6 bases, J lost 5 bases, and 16 bases lay in between. This CDR3 region has 14 residues. CDR3 nucleotide sequence: TGTGCCAGCAGCTCACCCGGACTCTCGTATGGCTACACCTTC. It yields the protein CASSSPGLSYGYTF.

The CDR3 sequence: CASSKQQGAGNYGYTF. The CDR3 DNA is TGTGCCAGCAGTAAACAACAGGGGGCCGGTAACTATGGCTACACCTTC. The rearrangement links TRBV6-2 or TRBV6-3 to TRBJ1-2; 9 bases match TRBD1. This CDR3 region has 16 residues. The germline gives CDR1 MNHEY, CDR2 SVGEGT. Trimming cost V 5 bases and J 1 base; bases outside gene matches: 8.

J is TRBJ1-4 and V is TRBV5-1; maybe TRBD1 (5 bases). V lost 4 bases and J 0 bases, leaving 16 bases between the germline ends. Per germline, CDR1 SGHRS and CDR2 YFSETQ. There are 17 residues in the CDR3. This CDR3 is CASSPNTGTATNEKLFF. In DNA form, the CDR3 reads TGCGCCAGCAGCCCGAATACAGGAACAGCAACTAATGAAAAACTGTTTTTT.

The chain employs TRBV7-2 and TRBJ1-4, with D uncertain. The V end lost 4 bases, the J end lost 11 bases, and 14 bases lay between the germline ends. The CDR3 sequence is 13 residues long. The V gene's germline CDR1 is SGHTA and CDR2 FQGNSA. Here the CDR3 DNA reads TGTGCCAGCAGCTCTCCCGTGGTCGGGAAACTGTTTTTT. This translates into CASSSPVVGKLFF.

The genes are TRBV4-2 and TRBJ2-7; D is unresolved. CDR3 length: 13 amino acids. Between the trimmed V and J ends, which lost 2 bases and 2 bases, there was a span of 7 bases. Germline V lookup: CDR1 LGHNA, CDR2 YNFKEQ. CDR3 amino acids: CASSQIEAYEQYF. The CDR3 coding sequence is TGTGCCAGCAGCCAAATTGAGGCCTACGAGCAGTACTTC.

This chain connects TRBV19 to TRBJ1-2; maybe TRBD1 (6 bases). This CDR3 comprises 14 residues. CDR1 LNHDA and CDR2 SQIVND come from the germline V gene (reference sequence). V lost 4 bases, J lost 0 bases, and 9 bases lay in between. This CDR3 reads CASSTTGTNYGYTF. As DNA, the CDR3 is TGTGCCAGTAGTACGACAGGTACTAACTATGGCTACACCTTC.

The chain employs TRBV11-3 and TRBJ2-1; 8 positions match TRBD2. V was pared by 0 bases and J by 2 bases, with 3 bases of the junction left unmatched. Germline-derived CDR1 and CDR2 are SGHNT and YENEEA. The CDR3 runs to 16 residues. The chain's CDR3 is CASSLDMTSAYNEQFF. The CDR3 region has the DNA TGTGCCAGCAGCTTAGATATGACTAGCGCCTACAATGAGCAGTTCTTC.

The chain recombines TRBV5-1 with TRBJ1-2, with 7 bases lining up with TRBD1. The V gene end was trimmed by 3 bases and the J gene end by 4 bases; junction bases not matched to a gene: 6. The CDR3 is 14 amino acids. CDR1 is SGHRS and CDR2 is YFSETQ in the germline V gene. The CDR3 nucleotides are TGCGCCAGCAGCTCTCGGACAGGAGCCTATGGCTACACCTTC. Translated, it gives CASSSRTGAYGYTF.

The genes are TRBV4-3 and TRBJ2-7; D ambiguous. The germline V gene has CDR1 LGHNA and CDR2 YSLEER. Trimming removed 4 bases at V and 5 bases at J, with 12 bases between. The CDR3 has 13 amino acids. The CDR3 DNA reads as TGCGCCAGCAGCCGTATGTTGGGCAACGAGCAGTACTTC. Protein: CASSRMLGNEQYF.

In its sample, this clone was seen a few times. V and J are TRBV18 and TRBJ1-2, with 10 bases matching TRBD1. The ends lost 2 bases at V and 8 bases at J; junction bases unmatched: 2. The CDR3 covers 13 residues. CDR1 is KGHSH, CDR2 LQKENI, per germline. CDR3 coding DNA: TGTGCCAGCTCACCAGGACAGGGGGAAGGCTACACCTTC. It yields the protein CASSPGQGEGYTF.

A few counts support this clone. The genes are TRBV4-3 and TRBJ1-4, with 7 positions matching TRBD1. Trimming removed 3 bases from V and 7 bases from J; junction bases left unmatched: 5. The CDR3 has 14 amino acids. Per the germline V gene, CDR1 is LGHNA and CDR2 is YSLEER. CDR3 DNA sequence: TGCGCCAGCAGCCAGTCGACAGGGAGTGAAAAACTGTTTTTT. It specifies CASSQSTGSEKLFF.

The chain's CDR3 is CASSFGTASYEQYF. In DNA, the CDR3 is TGTGCCAGCAGCTTCGGGACAGCATCCTACGAGCAGTACTTC. This chain joins TRBV5-4 and TRBJ2-7; 7 positions agree with TRBD1. Germline lookup yields CDR1 SGHNT and CDR2 YYREEE (reference sequence). The CDR3 loop spans 14 amino acids. V was clipped by 2 bases and J by 1 base; unmatched bases: 3.

The V gene is TRBV7-9, the J gene TRBJ1-6; 8 bases match TRBD1. This CDR3 region has 15 residues. CDR1 is SEHNR, CDR2 FQNEAQ, per germline (reference sequence). J gave up 7 bases and V 8 bases, and 10 bases lay outside the gene matches. As DNA, the CDR3 is TGTGCCAGCGGTTTCAGGGGGCGGGGGAATTCACCCCTCCACTTT. Translating gives CASGFRGRGNSPLHF.